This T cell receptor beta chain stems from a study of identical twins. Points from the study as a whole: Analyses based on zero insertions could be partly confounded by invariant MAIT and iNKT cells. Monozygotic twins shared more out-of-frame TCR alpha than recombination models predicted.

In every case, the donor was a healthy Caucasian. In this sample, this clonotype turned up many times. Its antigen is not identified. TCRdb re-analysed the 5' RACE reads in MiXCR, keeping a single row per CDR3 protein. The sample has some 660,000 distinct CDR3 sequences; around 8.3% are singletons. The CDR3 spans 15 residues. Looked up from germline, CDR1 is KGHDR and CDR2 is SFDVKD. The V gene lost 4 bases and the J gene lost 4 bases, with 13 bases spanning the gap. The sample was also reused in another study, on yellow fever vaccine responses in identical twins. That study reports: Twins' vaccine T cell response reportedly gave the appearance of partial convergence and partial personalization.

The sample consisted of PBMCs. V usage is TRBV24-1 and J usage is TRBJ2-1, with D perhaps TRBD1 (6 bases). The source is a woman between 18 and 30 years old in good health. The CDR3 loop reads CATSDQDRVYNEQFF. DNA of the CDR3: TGTGCCACCAGTGACCAGGACAGAGTTTACAATGAGCAGTTCTTC.